The source of this TCR beta chain is a study of T-cell memory formation after mild COVID-19. Study overall: Largely donor-specific sequence clusters came from a couple of donors. Findings and limits, study-wide: Shrinking CD4+ clones resided mostly in CM and EM, and CD8+ ones in EMRA. There were some responding clones in pre-infection memory, which suggested that cross-reactive memory had joined.

This clonotype was detected only a few times. Its antigen is not identified. TCR alpha and TCR beta cDNA libraries carrying sample barcodes and UMIs came from 5'RACE with constant-segment primers. TCRdb called the 5' RACE reads again in MiXCR, with one record for every CDR3 protein. Here the sample spans approximately 50,000 distinct CDR3 sequences, more than 10% being singletons. The germline CDR1 and CDR2 sequences are MNHEY and SMNVEV (reference sequence). This CDR3 is built from 13 residues. V shed 2 bases and J shed 8 bases, with 11 bases lying between them. The sequence derives from a man aged 18 to 29 who had mild COVID-19 (a few samples of this study predate the infection). Cell type and time point are not known. J is TRBJ2-3 and V is TRBV27; no definite D call. What was sequenced was PBMCs or a T cell subset sorted from them (not recorded which). The CDR3 protein is CASSLLVEGTQYF. The CDR3 DNA is TGTGCCAGCAGTTTACTGGTCGAAGGTACGCAGTATTTT.